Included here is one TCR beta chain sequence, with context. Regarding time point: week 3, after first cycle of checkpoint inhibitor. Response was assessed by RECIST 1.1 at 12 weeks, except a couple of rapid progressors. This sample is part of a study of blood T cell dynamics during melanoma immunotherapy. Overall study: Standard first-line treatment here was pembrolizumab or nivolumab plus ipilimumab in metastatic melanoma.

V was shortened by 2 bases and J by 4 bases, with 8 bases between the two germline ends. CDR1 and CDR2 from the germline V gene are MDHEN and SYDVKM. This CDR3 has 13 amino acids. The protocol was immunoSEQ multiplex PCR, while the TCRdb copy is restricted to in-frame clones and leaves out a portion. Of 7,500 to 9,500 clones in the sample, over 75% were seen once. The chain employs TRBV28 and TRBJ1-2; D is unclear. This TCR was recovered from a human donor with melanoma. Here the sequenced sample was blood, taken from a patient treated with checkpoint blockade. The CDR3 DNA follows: TGTGCCAGCAGTTTAGGAGGGCGCTATGGCTACACCTTC. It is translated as CASSLGGRYGYTF.